The 4 T cell receptor beta chains below come from one sample, sequenced in a study of cytomegalovirus exposure and HLA in healthy donors. The PCR made use of 60 Vbeta and 13 Jbeta primers. Libraries were prepared by immunoSEQ multiplex PCR; TCRdb keeps only in-frame clonotypes and omits some of them. The sample contains about 150,000 clones, roughly 65% of which appear only once. Material: PBMCs. The source is a man in his sixties in good health and CMV-seronegative.

The chain combines TRBV6-5 with TRBJ2-1; D might be TRBD2 (5 bases). This CDR3 is built from 13 residues. CDR1 is MNHEY, CDR2 SVGAGI, per germline. The V and J ends lost 4 bases and 6 bases respectively, with 10 bases between them. CDR3 bases: TGTGCCAGCAGTTGGCGGGTACGCAATGAGCAGTTCTTC. Encoded protein: CASSWRVRNEQFF.

The chain couples TRBV7-2 to TRBJ1-1; 8 positions match TRBD1. The germline CDR1 and CDR2 sequences are SGHTA and FQGNSA. This CDR3 is built from 14 residues. Losses at the gene ends were 4 bases for V and 5 bases for J; bases not matched to a gene: 6. The CDR3 sequence: CASSSVDRETEAFF. The CDR3 coding sequence is TGTGCCAGCAGCTCGGTGGACAGGGAAACTGAAGCTTTCTTT.

The chain combines TRBV7-9 with TRBJ2-3, with TRBD1 as a possible D gene (6 bases). Germline V CDR1 and CDR2: SEHNR, FQNEAQ (reference sequence). V gave up 1 base and J gave up 1 base, with 9 bases separating them. The CDR3 extends over 15 amino acids. The CDR3 bases are TGTGCCAGCAGCTTAGATGAGGGGGGCACAGATACGCAGTATTTT. Translating it yields CASSLDEGGTDTQYF.

This clone has more than one count but fewer than ten. The chain has TRBV27 and TRBJ2-4, with D perhaps TRBD2 (5 bases). The CDR3 extends over 14 amino acids. Between the trimmed V and J ends, which lost 9 bases and 0 bases, there was a span of 12 bases. Germline loops: CDR1 MNHEY, CDR2 SMNVEV (reference sequence). The CDR3 loop reads CASRPGLAKNIQYF. The CDR3 region has the DNA TGTGCCAGTCGACCCGGACTAGCCAAAAACATTCAGTACTTC.